This entry lists 24 T cell receptor beta chains sequenced from one sample in a study of neurological immune-mediated disorders. TCRdb analysed the 5' RACE reads with MiXCR anew, one entry per CDR3 protein. The repertoire consists of approximately 41,000 distinct CDR3 sequences, with over 2% occurring once and the leading ten covering 9.5% to 15%. Source material: PBMCs. These receptor sequences come from a young man with multiple sclerosis.

This clonotype appeared many times. The chain uses TRBV5-1 and TRBJ1-1; perhaps TRBD1 as D (6 bases). This CDR3 has 13 amino acids. Deletions cut 6 bases from V and 1 base from J, with 10 bases between. Germline CDR1 reads SGHRS; CDR2 reads YFSETQ. The CDR3 DNA reads as TGCGCCAGCAAGGGGGTATCGAACACTGAAGCTTTCTTT. As protein: CASKGVSNTEAFF.

This clonotype was picked up many times. This chain links TRBV7-9 with TRBJ2-7; the D is unclear. V gave up 6 bases and J gave up 1 base, with 10 bases separating them. Germline V gene sequence: CDR1 SEHNR, CDR2 FQNEAQ (reference sequence). The CDR3 length is 13 residues. The CDR3 nucleotides read TGTGCCAGCAGATCCGACAAATCCTACGAGCAGTACTTC. It yields the protein CASRSDKSYEQYF.

This clonotype showed up many times. The chain is built from TRBV9 and TRBJ2-5; possible D gene TRBD2, 7 bases. V was trimmed by 0 bases and J by 0 bases, leaving 12 bases between them. The germline V gene encodes CDR1 SGDLS and CDR2 YYNGEE. The CDR3 has 16 amino acids. CDR3 nucleotide sequence: TGTGCCAGCAGCGTAGCAGGCGGGGGCTACCAAGAGACCCAGTACTTC. Protein product: CASSVAGGGYQETQYF.

This clonotype was picked up many times. In DNA, the CDR3 is TGTGCCAGCAGCATTTTGAGGGGAAACACCATATATTTT. Protein sequence: CASSILRGNTIYF. The J gene is TRBJ1-3, the V gene TRBV7-8; D is unresolved. This CDR3 contains 13 residues. The V gene's germline CDR1 is SGHVS and CDR2 FQNEAQ. V gave up 5 bases and J gave up 4 bases, with 9 bases separating them.

For this clonotype: A much larger clone sits a single nucleotide away, making a read error possible. The rearrangement uses TRBV2 and TRBJ1-6; D possibly corresponds to TRBD1 (6 bases). Germline-derived CDR1 and CDR2 are SNHLY and FYNNEI. CDR3 length equals 15 residues. CDR3 nucleotide sequence: TGTGCCAGCAGTGAGGAGGGGGACTATAATTCACACCTCCACTTT. Its protein product is CASSEEGDYNSHLHF.

This clonotype was observed many times. The V gene is TRBV7-2, the J gene TRBJ1-1, with D maybe TRBD1 (5 bases). The V and J ends lost 4 bases and 11 bases respectively, with 11 bases between them. The germline V gene encodes CDR1 SGHTA and CDR2 FQGNSA. The CDR3 is 11 residues long. The DNA for the CDR3 is TGTGCCAGCAGCTCTTCTGGGGCGGCTTTCTTT. It encodes CASSSSGAAFF.

This clonotype was seen at least ten times. The chain couples TRBV12-3 or TRBV12-4 to TRBJ2-3; weak D call: TRBD1 (5 bases). The length of the CDR3 is 13 residues. V was pared by 7 bases and J by 3 bases, with 11 bases between. The CDR3, as DNA: TGTGCCAGCAATCTCAGGGTTACAGATACGCAGTATTTT. The encoded protein is CASNLRVTDTQYF.

This clonotype was observed at least ten times. J is TRBJ2-5 and V is TRBV5-1; D perhaps matches TRBD2 (6 bases). Germline CDR1 reads SGHRS; CDR2 reads YFSETQ. V lost 0 bases and J lost 1, with 10 bases in between. CDR3 length: 15 residues. CDR3 nucleotide sequence: TGCGCCAGCAGCTTGGCCGGAGGGCGCCAAGAGACCCAGTACTTC. Translation gives CASSLAGGRQETQYF.

The genes are TRBV10-3 and TRBJ2-3; D may be TRBD1 or TRBD2 (6 bases each). Germline-derived CDR1 and CDR2 are ENHRY and SYGVKD. V gave up 3 bases and J gave up 6 bases, with 13 bases separating them. This CDR3 is built from 14 residues. CDR3 loop: CAISDRGGGDTQYF. The DNA of the CDR3 is TGTGCCATCAGTGACAGGGGCGGAGGGGATACGCAGTATTTT.

This chain links TRBV29-1 with TRBJ2-3; D ambiguous. Germline values: CDR1 SQVTM, CDR2 ANQGSEA. This CDR3 region has 10 residues. V was cut by 6 bases and J by 4 bases, with 5 bases left in between. The chain's CDR3 is CSVVADTQYF. The CDR3 bases are TGCAGCGTCGTAGCAGATACGCAGTATTTT.

The chain recombines TRBV5-1 with TRBJ2-7, with D unclear. CDR1 and CDR2 (germline): SGHRS, YFSETQ. The CDR3 is 11 amino acids. V was clipped by 0 bases and J by 7 bases, with 5 bases between them. The CDR3 is CASSLAGEQYF. In DNA form, the CDR3 reads TGCGCCAGCAGCTTGGCCGGGGAGCAGTACTTC.

This clonotype was observed at least ten times. CDR3 amino acids: CASSLGARDGYNEQFF. In DNA, the CDR3 is TGTGCCAGCAGCTTAGGCGCTAGAGACGGATACAATGAGCAGTTCTTC. V and J are TRBV13 and TRBJ2-1; D uncertain. Germline CDR1 reads PRHDT; CDR2 reads FYEKMQ (reference sequence). V shed 0 bases and J shed 4 bases, with 13 bases lying between them. CDR3 size: 16 residues. Combining the CDR3 with reference TRBV13 and TRBJ2-1 gives the whole variable domain AAGVIQSPRHLIKEKRETATLKCYPIPRHDTVYWYQQGPGQDPQFLISFYEKMQSDKGSIPDRFSAQQFSDYHSELNMSSLELGDSALYFCASSLGARDGYNEQFFGPGTRLTVL.

This clonotype appeared many times. CDR3 in DNA: TGCAGTGCTAGGATCTGGGACCCGGCCGGAGGTGGAAACACCATATATTTT. Its translation: CSARIWDPAGGGNTIYF. The chain couples TRBV20-1 to TRBJ1-3, with D possibly being TRBD1 (5 bases). Germline values: CDR1 DFQATT, CDR2 SNEGSKA (reference sequence). The CDR3 covers 17 residues. Trimming pared 3 bases from V and 3 bases from J, leaving 21 bases between.

Many counts were recorded for this clonotype. The V call is TRBV5-8, the J call TRBJ2-7; 9 positions agree with TRBD1. This CDR3 region has 15 residues. The germline V gene has CDR1 SGHTS and CDR2 YDEGEE. The V segment lost 2 bases and the J segment 3 bases; nucleotides outside the gene matches: 6. As DNA, the CDR3 is TGTGCCAGCAGCTTCAGGGACAGGGCCTACTACGAGCAGTACTTC. Protein product: CASSFRDRAYYEQYF.

This clonotype was detected many times. The V gene is TRBV19, the J gene TRBJ2-1, with D perhaps matching TRBD1 or TRBD2 (5 bases each). Per the germline V gene, CDR1 is LNHDA and CDR2 is SQIVND (reference sequence). The CDR3 extends over 12 amino acids. Trimming removed 4 bases from V and 9 bases from J, with 10 bases in between. The CDR3 spells CASSRVGGEQFF. The CDR3 DNA is TGTGCCAGTAGTAGGGTTGGGGGTGAGCAGTTCTTC.

This clonotype was seen at least ten times. This rearrangement joins TRBV2 to TRBJ1-4; 7 positions match TRBD1. The CDR3 contains 15 residues. With 7 bases clipped from V and 0 bases from J, the junction kept 5 bases outside the gene matches. CDR1 and CDR2 (germline): SNHLY, FYNNEI. In nucleotides, the CDR3 is TGTGCCAGCATCAGGCAGGGGGCAACTAATGAAAAACTGTTTTTT. This codes for CASIRQGATNEKLFF.

This clonotype is medium-sized within its sample. The chain carries TRBV6-5 and TRBJ2-3; 11 bases are shared with TRBD2. There are 15 residues in the CDR3. CDR1 and CDR2 from the germline V gene are MNHEY and SVGAGI. V was pared by 6 bases and J by 1 base, with 3 bases of the junction left unmatched. DNA of the CDR3: TGTGCCAGCAGGACGGGACTAGCGGGCACAGATACGCAGTATTTT. Translating gives CASRTGLAGTDTQYF.

This clonotype was counted at least ten times. The V and J genes are TRBV4-1 and TRBJ1-2; D may be TRBD1 (6 bases). The CDR3 extends over 15 amino acids. Germline V gives CDR1 MGHRA, CDR2 YSYEKL. V lost 1 base and J 6 bases, leaving 15 bases between the germline ends. CDR3 DNA sequence: TGCGCCAGCAGCCAAGTCAGGGGCAGGGTGGATGGCTACACCTTC. It is translated as CASSQVRGRVDGYTF.

The sample holds a few counts of this clonotype. The chain carries TRBV12-3 or TRBV12-4 and TRBJ1-4; D not certain. The CDR3 spans 14 residues. V gave up 3 bases and J gave up 8 bases, with 13 bases separating them. CDR3 sequence (DNA): TGTGCCAGCAGTTTCTGGAGAAGGGAGGAAAAACTGTTTTTT. Protein sequence: CASSFWRREEKLFF.

At least ten counts were recorded for this clonotype. A much larger clone is a single base away; this may be a read error. The rearrangement joins TRBV28 to TRBJ2-7; D may be TRBD2 (6 bases). This CDR3 spans 16 amino acids. The ends were cut back, 5 bases at V and 7 bases at J, with 24 bases in the middle. The germline V gene has CDR1 MDHEN and CDR2 SYDVKM. CDR3 in amino acids: CASSPRRGTPTREQYF. In DNA, the CDR3 is TGTGCCAGCAGTCCCCGGCGGGGAACCCCAACGAGAGAGCAGTACTTC. The full variable domain, rest sourced from reference TRBV28 and TRBJ2-7, is DVKVTQSSRYLVKRTGEKVFLECVQDMDHENMFWYRQDPGLGLRLIYFSYDVKMKEKGDIPEGYSVSREKKERFSLILESASTNQTSMYLCASSPRRGTPTREQYFGPGTRLTVT.

This clonotype occurred many times. CDR3 DNA sequence: TGTGCCAGCAGCCACCGCGAAGAGCCCCAGCATTTT. Its protein product is CASSHREEPQHF. The gene calls are TRBV14 and TRBJ1-5; no reliable D call. This CDR3 has 12 amino acids. The V gene lost 3 bases and the J gene lost 8 bases, with 8 bases spanning the gap. From germline, CDR1 is SGHDN and CDR2 FVKESK.

This clonotype was seen repeatedly, ten times or more. The chain employs TRBV12-3 or TRBV12-4 and TRBJ2-3, with no clear D. The CDR3 sequence is 13 residues long. Deletions cut 6 bases from V and 1 base from J, with 8 bases between. The CDR3 bases are TGTGCCAGCAGACGGAGCCGCACAGATACGCAGTATTTT. Translated, it gives CASRRSRTDTQYF.

This clonotype has ten or more counts. The chain carries TRBV20-1 and TRBJ2-1; D gene unclear. CDR3 length: 11 residues. The V end was cut by 4 bases, the J end by 6 bases, with 7 bases between. CDR1 and CDR2 from the germline V gene are DFQATT and SNEGSKA (reference sequence). The CDR3 reads CSATVPNEQFF. CDR3 nucleotide sequence: TGCAGTGCTACCGTTCCCAATGAGCAGTTCTTC.

This clonotype was detected many times. The rearrangement uses TRBV5-1 and TRBJ2-6; D is unresolved. Germline V gene data show CDR1 as SGHRS and CDR2 as YFSETQ. The CDR3 loop spans 16 amino acids. Deletions cut 2 bases from V and 1 base from J, with 10 bases between. CDR3 loop: CASSFSLPSGANVLTF. The CDR3 DNA reads TGCGCCAGCAGCTTCTCCTTACCATCTGGGGCCAACGTCCTGACTTTC.